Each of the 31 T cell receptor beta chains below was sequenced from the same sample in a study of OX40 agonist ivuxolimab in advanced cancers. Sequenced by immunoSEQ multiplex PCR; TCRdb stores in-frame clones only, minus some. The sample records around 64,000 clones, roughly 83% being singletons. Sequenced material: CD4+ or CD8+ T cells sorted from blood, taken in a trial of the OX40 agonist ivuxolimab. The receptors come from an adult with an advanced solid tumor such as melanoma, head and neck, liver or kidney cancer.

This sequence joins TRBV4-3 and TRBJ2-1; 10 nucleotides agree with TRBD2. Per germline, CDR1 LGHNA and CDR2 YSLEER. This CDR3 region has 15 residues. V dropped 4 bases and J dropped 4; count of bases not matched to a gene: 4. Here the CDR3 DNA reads TGCGCCAGCAGCCTTAGCGGGGGGCCTTACAATGAGCAGTTCTTC. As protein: CASSLSGGPYNEQFF.

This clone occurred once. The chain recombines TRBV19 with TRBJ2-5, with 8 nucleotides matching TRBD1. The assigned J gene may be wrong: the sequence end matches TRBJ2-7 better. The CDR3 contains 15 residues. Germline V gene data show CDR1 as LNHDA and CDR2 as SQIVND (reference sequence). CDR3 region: CASSPRQGLPYEQYF. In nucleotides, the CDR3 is TGTGCCAGTAGTCCCAGACAGGGGCTACCCTACGAGCAGTACTTC.

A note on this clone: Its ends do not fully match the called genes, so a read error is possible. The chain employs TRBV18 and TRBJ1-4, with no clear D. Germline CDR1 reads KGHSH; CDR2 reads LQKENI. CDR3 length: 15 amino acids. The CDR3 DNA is TGTGCCAGCTCATCACCGGGAAATGGTGTTGAAAAACTGTTTTTT. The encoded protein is CASSSPGNGVEKLFF. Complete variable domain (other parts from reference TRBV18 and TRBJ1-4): NAGVMQNPRHLVRRRGQEARLRCSPMKGHSHVYWYRQLPEEGLKFMVYLQKENIIDESGMPKERFSAEFPKEGPSILRIQQVVRGDSAAYFCASSSPGNGVEKLFFGSGTQLSVL.

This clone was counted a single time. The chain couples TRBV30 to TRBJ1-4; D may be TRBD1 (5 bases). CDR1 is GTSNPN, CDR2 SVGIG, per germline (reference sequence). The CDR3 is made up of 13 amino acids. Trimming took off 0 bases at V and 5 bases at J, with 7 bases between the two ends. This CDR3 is CAWSVGVNEKLFF. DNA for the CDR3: TGTGCCTGGAGTGTAGGGGTCAATGAAAAACTGTTTTTT.

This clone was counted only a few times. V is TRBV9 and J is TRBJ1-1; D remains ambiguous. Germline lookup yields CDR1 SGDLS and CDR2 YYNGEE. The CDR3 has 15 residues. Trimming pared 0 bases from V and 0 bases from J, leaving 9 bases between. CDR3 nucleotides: TGTGCCAGCAGCGTAGTGACTGGAATGAACACTGAAGCTTTCTTT. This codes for CASSVVTGMNTEAFF.

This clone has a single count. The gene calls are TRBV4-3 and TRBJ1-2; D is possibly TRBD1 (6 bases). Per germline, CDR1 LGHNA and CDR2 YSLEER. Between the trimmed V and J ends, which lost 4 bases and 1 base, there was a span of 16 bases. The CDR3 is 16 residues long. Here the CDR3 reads CASSPLGGAVNYGYTF. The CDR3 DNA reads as TGCGCCAGCAGCCCCCTTGGGGGGGCGGTTAACTATGGCTACACCTTC.

The CDR3 reads CASSGTGGHEQYF. The CDR3 nucleotides are TGTGCCAGCTCGGGGACAGGGGGCCACGAGCAGTACTTC. This chain joins TRBV18 and TRBJ2-7, with 12 bases that match TRBD1. Per germline, CDR1 KGHSH and CDR2 LQKENI. V trimming: 6 bases; J trimming: 5 bases; junction bases outside the gene matches: 2. The CDR3 contains 13 residues. The full variable domain, its missing parts supplied by reference TRBV18 and TRBJ2-7, is NAGVMQNPRHLVRRRGQEARLRCSPMKGHSHVYWYRQLPEEGLKFMVYLQKENIIDESGMPKERFSAEFPKEGPSILRIQQVVRGDSAAYFCASSGTGGHEQYFGPGTRLTVT.

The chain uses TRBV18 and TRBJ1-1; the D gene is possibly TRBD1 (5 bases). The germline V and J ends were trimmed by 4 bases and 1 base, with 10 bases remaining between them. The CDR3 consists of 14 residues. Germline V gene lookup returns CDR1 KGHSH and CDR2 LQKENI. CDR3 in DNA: TGTGCCAGCTCACGTACCGGGGCGAACACTGAAGCTTTCTTT. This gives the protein CASSRTGANTEAFF.

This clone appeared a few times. DNA of the CDR3: TGTGCCAGCAGCCTCACAGGGTATAGCAATCAGCCCCAGCATTTT. Amino acid sequence: CASSLTGYSNQPQHF. The J gene is TRBJ1-5, the V gene TRBV28; D perhaps matches TRBD1 (6 bases). Germline V gives CDR1 MDHEN, CDR2 SYDVKM. Trimming stripped 6 bases from V and 0 bases from J, with 12 bases between. This CDR3 is 15 amino acids long.

The CDR3 loop reads CASRRQFSITWAYEQYF. CDR3 DNA: TGTGCCAGCCGGAGACAGTTTTCCATCACGTGGGCCTACGAGCAGTACTTC. The chain has TRBV28 and TRBJ2-5; possible D gene TRBD1, 5 bases. The J call could be wrong; TRBJ2-7 is a better fit for the DNA end. This CDR3 spans 17 amino acids. Germline loops: CDR1 MDHEN, CDR2 SYDVKM.

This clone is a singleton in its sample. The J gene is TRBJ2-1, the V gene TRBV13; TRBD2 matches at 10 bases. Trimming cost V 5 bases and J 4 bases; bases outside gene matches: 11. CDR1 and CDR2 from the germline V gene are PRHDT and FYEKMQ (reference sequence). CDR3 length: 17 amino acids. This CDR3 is CASSLDLSGGAYNEQFF. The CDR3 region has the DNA TGTGCCAGCAGCCTCGACCTAAGCGGGGGGGCGTACAATGAGCAGTTCTTC.

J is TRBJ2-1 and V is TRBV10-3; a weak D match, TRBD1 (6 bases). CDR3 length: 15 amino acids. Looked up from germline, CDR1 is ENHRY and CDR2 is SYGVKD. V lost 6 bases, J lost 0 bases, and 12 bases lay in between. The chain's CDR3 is CAIRRDTSSYNEQFF. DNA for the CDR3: TGTGCCATCAGGAGGGACACGAGCTCCTACAATGAGCAGTTCTTC.

The CDR3 DNA reads TGTGCCAGCTCACCTGTTGGGGGGCCTAACACTGAAGCTTTCTTT. This translates into CASSPVGGPNTEAFF. The V call is TRBV18, the J call TRBJ1-1, with TRBD1 as a possible D gene (6 bases). The CDR3 consists of 15 residues. The germline V gene has CDR1 KGHSH and CDR2 LQKENI. V shed 3 bases and J shed 2 bases, with 13 bases lying between them.

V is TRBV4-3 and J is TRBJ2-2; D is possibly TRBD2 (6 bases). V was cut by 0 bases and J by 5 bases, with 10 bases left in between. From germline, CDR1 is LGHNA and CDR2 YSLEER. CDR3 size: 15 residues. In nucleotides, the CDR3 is TGCGCCAGCAGCCAAGATCGGAGGGGTACCGGGGAGCTGTTTTTT. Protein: CASSQDRRGTGELFF.

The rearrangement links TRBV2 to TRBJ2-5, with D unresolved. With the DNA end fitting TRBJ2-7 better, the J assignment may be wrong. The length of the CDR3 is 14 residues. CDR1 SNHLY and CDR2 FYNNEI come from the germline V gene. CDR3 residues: CASSEGYRWGEQYF. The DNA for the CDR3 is TGTGCCAGCAGTGAGGGCTACCGGTGGGGCGAGCAGTACTTC.

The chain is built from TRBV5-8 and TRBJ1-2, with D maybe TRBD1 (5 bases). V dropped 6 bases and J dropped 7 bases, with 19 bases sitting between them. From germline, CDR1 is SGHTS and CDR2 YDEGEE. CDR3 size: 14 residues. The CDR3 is CASIPARGSFGYTF. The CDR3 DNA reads TGTGCCAGCATTCCAGCTCGGGGCTCTTTTGGCTACACCTTC.

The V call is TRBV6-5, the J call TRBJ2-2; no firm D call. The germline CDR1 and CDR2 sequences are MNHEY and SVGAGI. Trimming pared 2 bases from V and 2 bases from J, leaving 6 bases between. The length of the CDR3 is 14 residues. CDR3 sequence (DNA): TGTGCCAGCAGTTACGGGCTAAACACCGGGGAGCTGTTTTTT. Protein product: CASSYGLNTGELFF.

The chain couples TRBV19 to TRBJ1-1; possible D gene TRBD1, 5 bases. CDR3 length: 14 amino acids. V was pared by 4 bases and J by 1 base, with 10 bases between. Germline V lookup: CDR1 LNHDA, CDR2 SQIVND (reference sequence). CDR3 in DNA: TGTGCCAGTAGTACCAGGGTAAGGAACACTGAAGCTTTCTTT. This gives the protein CASSTRVRNTEAFF.

This CDR3 reads CTSSPTTETGSNSPLHF. The CDR3 DNA reads TGCACCAGCAGCCCAACGACGGAGACAGGGTCCAATTCACCCCTCCACTTT. The chain combines TRBV1 with TRBJ1-6; the table's TRBD1 call for D was not verified on the DNA. TRBV1 is marked as a pseudogene. This CDR3 region has 17 residues.

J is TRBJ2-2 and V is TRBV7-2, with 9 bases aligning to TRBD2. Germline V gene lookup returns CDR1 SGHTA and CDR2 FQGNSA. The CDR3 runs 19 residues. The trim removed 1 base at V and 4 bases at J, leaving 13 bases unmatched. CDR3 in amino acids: CASSLGPPGSGSGTGELFF. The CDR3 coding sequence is TGTGCCAGCAGCTTAGGCCCCCCAGGTAGCGGGAGTGGCACCGGGGAGCTGTTTTTT.

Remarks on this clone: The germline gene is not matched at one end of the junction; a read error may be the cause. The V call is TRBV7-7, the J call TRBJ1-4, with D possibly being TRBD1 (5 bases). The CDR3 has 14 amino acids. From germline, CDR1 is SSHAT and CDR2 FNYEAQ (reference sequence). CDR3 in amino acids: CASSVGPGSEKLFF. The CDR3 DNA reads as TGTGCTAGCAGCGTCGGGCCAGGGAGTGAAAAACTGTTTTTT.

The CDR3 nucleotides read TGTGCCAGCGGGTCCCAGAGCACTGAAGCTTTCTTT. Translated, it gives CASGSQSTEAFF. V is TRBV6-6 and J is TRBJ1-1; D call uncertain. Trimming left V 8 bases short and J 4 bases short, with 11 bases between. CDR3 size: 12 residues. Germline V CDR1 and CDR2: MNHNY, SVGAGI (reference sequence).

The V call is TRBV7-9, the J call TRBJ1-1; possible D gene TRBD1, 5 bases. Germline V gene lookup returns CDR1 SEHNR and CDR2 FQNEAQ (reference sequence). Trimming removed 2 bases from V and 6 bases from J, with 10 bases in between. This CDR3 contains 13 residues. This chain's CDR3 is CASSLIRAPEAFF. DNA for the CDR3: TGTGCCAGCAGCTTAATCAGGGCCCCTGAAGCTTTCTTT.

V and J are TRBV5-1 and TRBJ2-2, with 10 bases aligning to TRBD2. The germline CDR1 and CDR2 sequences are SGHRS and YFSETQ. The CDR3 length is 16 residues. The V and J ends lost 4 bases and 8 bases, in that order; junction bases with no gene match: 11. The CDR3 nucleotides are TGCGCCAGCAGCCCTCGACTAGCGGGCCTAGGGGGGGAGCTGTTTTTT. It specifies CASSPRLAGLGGELFF.

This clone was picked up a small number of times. The CDR3 DNA is TGTGCCAGCAGCTCATCACAGGGGGCACGAGGCTACACCTTC. As protein: CASSSSQGARGYTF. The rearrangement links TRBV7-3 to TRBJ1-2; the match to TRBD1 covers 9 bases. J lost 8 bases, V lost 4 bases, and 8 bases had no gene match. The germline V gene has CDR1 SGHTA and CDR2 FQGTGA. CDR3 length: 14 residues.

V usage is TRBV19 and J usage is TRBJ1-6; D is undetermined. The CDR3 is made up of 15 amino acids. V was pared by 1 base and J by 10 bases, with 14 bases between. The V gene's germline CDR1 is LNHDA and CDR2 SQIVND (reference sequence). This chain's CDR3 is CASSIGRTYSSPLHF. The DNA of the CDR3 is TGTGCCAGTAGTATAGGGAGGACGTATAGCTCACCCCTCCACTTT.

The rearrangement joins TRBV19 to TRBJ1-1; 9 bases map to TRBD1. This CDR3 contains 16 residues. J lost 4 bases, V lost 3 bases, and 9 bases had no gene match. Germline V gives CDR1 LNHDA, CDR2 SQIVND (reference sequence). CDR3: CASSMVVTGGTTEAFF. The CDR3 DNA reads TGTGCCAGTAGTATGGTGGTGACAGGGGGGACCACTGAAGCTTTCTTT.

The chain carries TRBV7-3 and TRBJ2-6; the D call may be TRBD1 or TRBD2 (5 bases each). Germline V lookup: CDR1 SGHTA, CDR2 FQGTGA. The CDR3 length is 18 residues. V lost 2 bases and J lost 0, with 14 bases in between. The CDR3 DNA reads TGTGCCAGCAGCTTATATCGTGGGGGTGGCTCTGGGGCCAACGTCCTGACTTTC. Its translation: CASSLYRGGGSGANVLTF.

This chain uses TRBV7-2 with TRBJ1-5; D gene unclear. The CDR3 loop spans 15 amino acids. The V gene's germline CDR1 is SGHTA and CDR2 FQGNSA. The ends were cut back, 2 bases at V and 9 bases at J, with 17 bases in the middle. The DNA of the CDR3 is TGTGCCAGCAGCTTATCACGGGATAGGGTAACGCCCCAGCATTTT. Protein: CASSLSRDRVTPQHF. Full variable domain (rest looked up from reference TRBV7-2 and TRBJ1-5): GAGVSQSPSNKVTEKGKDVELRCDPISGHTALYWYRQSLGQGLEFLIYFQGNSAPDKSGLPSDRFSAERTGGSVSTLTIQRTQQEDSAVYLCASSLSRDRVTPQHFGDGTRLSIL.

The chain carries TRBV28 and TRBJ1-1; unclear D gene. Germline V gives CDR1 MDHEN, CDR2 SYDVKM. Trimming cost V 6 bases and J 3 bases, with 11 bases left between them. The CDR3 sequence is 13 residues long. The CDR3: CASSKTRDTEAFF. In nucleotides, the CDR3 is TGTGCCAGCAGCAAGACGAGGGACACTGAAGCTTTCTTT.

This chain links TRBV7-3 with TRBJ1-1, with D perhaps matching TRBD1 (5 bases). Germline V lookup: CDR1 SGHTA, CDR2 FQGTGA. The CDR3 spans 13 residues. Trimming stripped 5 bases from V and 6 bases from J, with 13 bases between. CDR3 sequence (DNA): TGTGCCAGCAGCCAGCAGGGTTCCGCTGAAGCTTTCTTT. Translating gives CASSQQGSAEAFF.